This T cell receptor beta chain was sequenced in a study of cytomegalovirus exposure and HLA in healthy donors. Study conclusions and caveats: Researchers catalogued about 160 TCR beta chains as cytomegalovirus-associated.

The study drew the donors from its approximately 110-subject validation cohort, separate from the 666-subject first cohort. Libraries were prepared by immunoSEQ multiplex PCR; TCRdb keeps only in-frame clonotypes and omits some of them. The sample lists approximately 300,000 clones; 86% were seen once. Germline V gives CDR1 MNHEY, CDR2 SVGAGI. The trim removed 4 bases at V and 0 bases at J, leaving 1 base unmatched. The CDR3 spans 14 residues. Concerning this clone: Its specificity is not known.

This sequence was found in a woman younger than 30 in good health and CMV-seronegative. The sequenced material came from PBMCs. The genes are TRBV6-5 and TRBJ1-2; 8 nucleotides line up with TRBD1. The CDR3 is CASSSGGTNYGYTF. For the CDR3, the DNA is TGTGCCAGCAGTTCAGGGGGCACTAACTATGGCTACACCTTC.